This section outlines one T cell receptor beta chain sequence together with its context. Antigen unknown. The CDR3 has 15 amino acids. The V gene lost 6 bases and the J gene lost 2 bases, with 13 bases spanning the gap. Germline V gives CDR1 SEHNR, CDR2 FQNEAQ (reference sequence). These data come from a study of post-analysis software for immune sequencing data. Unique molecular identifiers had been added to the TCR beta cDNA libraries. In TCRdb, the PCR reads were re-called with MiXCR into one record per CDR3 protein. The repertoire holds approximately 730,000 distinct CDR3 sequences, less than 35% seen once, with more than 0.45% in the top ten. Study-level points and caveats: TRBV5-6, TRBV5-1 and TRBV20-1 were among several TRBV segments more frequent in patients than controls. Batch-matched samples strongly co-clustered by F measure.

Sequencing was done on a sample of blood. The clonotype was recovered from a girl between 5 and 17 years old with multiple sclerosis. The chain links TRBV7-9 to TRBJ2-2, with D hard to call. The CDR3 reads CASRRPQSNTGELFF. Written as DNA, the CDR3 is TGTGCCAGCAGACGGCCGCAGTCAAACACCGGGGAGCTGTTTTTT.